Given below is one T cell receptor beta chain in context. Antigen: not known. This specimen comes from a study of PD-1 blockade in classical Hodgkin lymphoma. Findings and caveats of the study: Reported baseline diversity: healthy donors highest, relapsed/refractory patients lowest.

The time point here: cycle 4 day 1 (C4D1), after less than 7 weeks of nivolumab. Every patient experienced relapse after autologous stem cell transplantation, and brentuximab vedotin exposure varied. Measured with immunoSEQ multiplex PCR; TCRdb has only the in-frame clones, and not every one. The repertoire holds fewer than 10,000 clones, with 80% to 85% as singletons. Germline CDR1 reads MRHNA; CDR2 reads SNTAGT. This CDR3 contains 14 residues. The trim removed 6 bases at V and 7 bases at J, leaving 4 bases unmatched. The V call is TRBV6-4, the J call TRBJ2-1; 12 nucleotides line up with TRBD2. The input for sequencing was peripheral blood mononuclear cells (PBMCs), taken before the fourth cycle of nivolumab. The TCR sequence derives from a human donor with classical Hodgkin lymphoma. The CDR3 here is CASSDGLAGNEQFF. The CDR3 DNA reads as TGTGCCAGCAGCGACGGACTAGCGGGGAATGAGCAGTTCTTC.